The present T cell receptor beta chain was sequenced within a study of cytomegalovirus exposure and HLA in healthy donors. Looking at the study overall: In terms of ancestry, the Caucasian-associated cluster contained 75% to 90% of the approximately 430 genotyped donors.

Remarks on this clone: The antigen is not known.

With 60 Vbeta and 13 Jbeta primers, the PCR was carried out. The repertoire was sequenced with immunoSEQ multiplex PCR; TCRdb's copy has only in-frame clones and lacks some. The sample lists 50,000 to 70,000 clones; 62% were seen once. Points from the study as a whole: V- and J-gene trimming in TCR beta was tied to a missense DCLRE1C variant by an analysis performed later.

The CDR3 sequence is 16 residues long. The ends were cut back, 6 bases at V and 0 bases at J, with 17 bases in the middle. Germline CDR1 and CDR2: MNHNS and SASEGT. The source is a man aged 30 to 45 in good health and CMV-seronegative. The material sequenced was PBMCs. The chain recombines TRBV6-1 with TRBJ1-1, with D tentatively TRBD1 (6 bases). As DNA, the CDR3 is TGTGCCAGCAGGGAACCGGGACACTTAATGAACACTGAAGCTTTCTTT. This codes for CASREPGHLMNTEAFF.